Ten or more counts support the clone carrying this TCR beta chain. Its target is unknown. Through a sample-barcoded 5' primer and a J-beta primer mix, a second PCR was run for about 6 to 12 cycles. TCRdb re-called the 5' RACE reads through MiXCR, storing one row per CDR3 protein. The sample shows hundreds of thousands of distinct CDR3 sequences, approximately 49% of them seen only once. Samples had at least 6.5 million PBMCs isolated from them. This specimen belongs to a study of blood T cells in healthy people across ages. Study outcomes and limitations: Observed TCR beta diversity showed a strong correlation with the percentage of naive T cells as measured by flow cytometry. Since the PBMCs were unsorted, naive and antigen-experienced cells could not be conclusively compared. Investigators viewed diversity estimates from one million T cells as underestimates, the study reported.

V was shortened by 0 bases and J by 11 bases, with 19 bases between the two germline ends. CDR3 length: 16 amino acids. CDR1 is LGHNA and CDR2 is YNFKEQ in the germline V gene. The receptor's source is a man under 40 in good health. This sequence joins TRBV4-2 and TRBJ1-4, with no clear D. The source material was blood. CDR3 coding DNA: TGTGCCAGCAGCCAAGATTTCCCGGCGACCTTGGGGAAACTGTTTTTT. This codes for CASSQDFPATLGKLFF.